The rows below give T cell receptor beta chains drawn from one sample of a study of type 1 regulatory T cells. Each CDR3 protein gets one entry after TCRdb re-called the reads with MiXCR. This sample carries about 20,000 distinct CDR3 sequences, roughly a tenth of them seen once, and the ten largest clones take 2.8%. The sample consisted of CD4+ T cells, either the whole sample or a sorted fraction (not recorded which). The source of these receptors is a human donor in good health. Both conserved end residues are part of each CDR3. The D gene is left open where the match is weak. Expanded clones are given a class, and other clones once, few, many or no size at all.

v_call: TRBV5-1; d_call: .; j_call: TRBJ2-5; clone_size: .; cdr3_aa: CASRIGSVKGQETQYF; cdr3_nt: TGCGCCAGCAGGATTGGCTCGGTTAAGGGACAAGAGACCCAGTACTTC
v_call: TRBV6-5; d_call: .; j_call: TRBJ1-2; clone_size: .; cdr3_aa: CASRNPGRLGYDYTF; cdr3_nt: TGTGCCAGCAGAAATCCGGGACGGCTAGGCTATGACTACACCTTC
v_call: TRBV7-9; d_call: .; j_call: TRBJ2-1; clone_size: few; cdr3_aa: CASSLALNTHVGNEQFF; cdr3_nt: TGTGCCAGCAGCTTAGCGTTAAACACCCACGTAGGGAATGAGCAGTTCTTC
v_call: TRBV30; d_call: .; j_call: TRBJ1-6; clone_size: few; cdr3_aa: CAWRWHSNSPLHF; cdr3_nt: TGTGCCTGGAGGTGGCACTCTAATTCACCCCTCCACTTT
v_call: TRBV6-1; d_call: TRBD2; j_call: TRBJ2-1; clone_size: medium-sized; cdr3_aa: CASSSRLAAGNEQFF; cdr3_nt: TGTGCCAGCAGCTCGCGACTAGCGGCCGGGAATGAGCAGTTCTTC
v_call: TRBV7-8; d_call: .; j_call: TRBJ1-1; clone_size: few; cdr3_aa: CASSLAWGDEAFF; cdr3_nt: TGTGCCAGCAGCTTAGCTTGGGGGGATGAAGCTTTCTTT
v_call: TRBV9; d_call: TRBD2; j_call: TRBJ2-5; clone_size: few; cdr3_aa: CASSVSGREGETQYF; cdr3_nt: TGTGCCAGCAGCGTTAGCGGGAGGGAAGGGGAGACCCAGTACTTC
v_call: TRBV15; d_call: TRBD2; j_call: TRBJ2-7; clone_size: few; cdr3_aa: CATSGELAGAYEQYF; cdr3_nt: TGTGCCACCAGCGGAGAACTAGCGGGAGCGTACGAGCAGTACTTC
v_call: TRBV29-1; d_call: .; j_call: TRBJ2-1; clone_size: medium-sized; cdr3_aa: CSVEYSYNEQFF; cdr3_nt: TGCAGCGTTGAGTACTCGTACAATGAGCAGTTCTTC
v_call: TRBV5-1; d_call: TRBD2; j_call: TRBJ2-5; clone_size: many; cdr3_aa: CASSQFSGRAVETQYF; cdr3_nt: TGCGCCAGCAGCCAATTTAGCGGGAGGGCGGTAGAGACCCAGTACTTC
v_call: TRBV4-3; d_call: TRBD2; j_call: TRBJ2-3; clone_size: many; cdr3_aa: CASSQDETGTTPLGQYF; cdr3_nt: TGCGCCAGCAGCCAAGATGAGACTGGGACTACCCCTTTAGGGCAGTATTTT
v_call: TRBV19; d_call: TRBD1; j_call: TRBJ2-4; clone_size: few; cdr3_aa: CASRFGQGASNIQYF; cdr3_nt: TGTGCCAGTAGATTCGGGCAGGGGGCTTCGAACATTCAGTACTTC
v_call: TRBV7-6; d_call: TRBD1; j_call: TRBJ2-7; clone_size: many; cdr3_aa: CASSPRDSDSYEQYF; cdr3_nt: TGTGCCAGCAGCCCGAGGGACAGTGACTCCTACGAGCAGTACTTC
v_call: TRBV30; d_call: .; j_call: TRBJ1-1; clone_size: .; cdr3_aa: CAWNRNTEAFF; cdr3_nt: TGTGCCTGGAACAGGAACACTGAAGCTTTCTTT
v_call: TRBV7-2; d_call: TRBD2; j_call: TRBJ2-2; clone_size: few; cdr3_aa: CASRGWLAGGLAGELFF; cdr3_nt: TGTGCCAGCAGAGGTTGGCTAGCGGGAGGCTTGGCCGGGGAGCTGTTTTTT
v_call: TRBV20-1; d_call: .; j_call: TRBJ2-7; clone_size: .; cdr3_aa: CSTISEPSYEQYF; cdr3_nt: TGCAGTACTATAAGTGAGCCTTCCTACGAGCAGTACTTC
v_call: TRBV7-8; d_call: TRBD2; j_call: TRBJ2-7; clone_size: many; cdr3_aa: CASREAGGLRNEQYF; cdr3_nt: TGTGCCAGCAGAGAGGCGGGAGGGTTACGAAACGAGCAGTACTTC
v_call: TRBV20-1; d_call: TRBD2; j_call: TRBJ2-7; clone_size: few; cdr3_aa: CSALPRVAGLPYEQYF; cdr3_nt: TGCAGTGCTCTCCCTCGGGTAGCGGGACTCCCCTACGAGCAGTACTTC
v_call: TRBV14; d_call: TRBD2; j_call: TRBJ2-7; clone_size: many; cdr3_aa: CASRFSGGSYEQYF; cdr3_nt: TGTGCCAGCAGATTCAGCGGGGGCTCCTACGAGCAGTACTTC
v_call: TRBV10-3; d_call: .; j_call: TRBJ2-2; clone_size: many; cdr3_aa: CAISETPLASANTGELFF; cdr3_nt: TGTGCCATCAGTGAGACTCCCCTAGCCAGCGCGAACACCGGGGAGCTGTTTTTT
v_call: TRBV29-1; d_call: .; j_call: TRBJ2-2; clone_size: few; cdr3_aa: CSVDVPTGELFF; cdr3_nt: TGCAGCGTCGACGTCCCAACCGGGGAGCTGTTTTTT
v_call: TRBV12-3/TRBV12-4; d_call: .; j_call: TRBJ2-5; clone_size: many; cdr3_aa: CASSPPLLGAQYF; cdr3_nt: TGTGCCAGCAGTCCGCCCTTACTGGGGGCCCAGTACTTC
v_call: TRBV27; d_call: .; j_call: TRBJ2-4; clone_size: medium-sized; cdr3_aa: CASSLQGLDIQYF; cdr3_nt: TGTGCCAGCAGTTTACAGGGGTTGGACATTCAGTACTTC
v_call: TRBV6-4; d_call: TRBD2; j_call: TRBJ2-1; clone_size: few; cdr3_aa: CASSDSVTSGSSEQFF; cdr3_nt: TGTGCCAGCAGTGACTCTGTGACTAGCGGGAGCAGTGAGCAGTTCTTC
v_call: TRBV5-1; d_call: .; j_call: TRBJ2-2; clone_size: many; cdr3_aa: CASSLVVADTGELFF; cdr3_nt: TGCGCCAGCAGCTTGGTGGTAGCGGACACCGGGGAGCTGTTTTTT
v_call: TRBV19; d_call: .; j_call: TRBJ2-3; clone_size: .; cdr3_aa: CASRAGMGTDTQYF; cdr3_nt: TGTGCCAGTAGAGCCGGGATGGGCACAGATACGCAGTATTTT
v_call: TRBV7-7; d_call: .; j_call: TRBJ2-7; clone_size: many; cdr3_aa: CASSLSGKPYEQYF; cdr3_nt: TGTGCTAGCAGCTTATCTGGAAAACCCTACGAGCAGTACTTC
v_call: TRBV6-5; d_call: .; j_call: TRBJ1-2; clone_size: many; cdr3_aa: CASSSPTVYGYTF; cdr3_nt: TGTGCCAGCAGTTCCCCTACAGTGTATGGCTACACCTTC
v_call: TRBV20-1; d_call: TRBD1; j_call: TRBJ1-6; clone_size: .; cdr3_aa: CSARLPRTGVVSPLHF; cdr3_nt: TGCAGTGCTAGACTACCCCGGACAGGGGTAGTTTCACCCCTCCACTTT
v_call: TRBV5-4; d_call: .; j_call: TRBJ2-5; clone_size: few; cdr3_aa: CASSFGGSGQQETQYF; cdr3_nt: TGTGCCAGCAGCTTCGGGGGTAGCGGCCAACAAGAGACCCAGTACTTC
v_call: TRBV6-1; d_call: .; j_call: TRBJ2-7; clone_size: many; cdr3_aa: CASSERGVYEQYF; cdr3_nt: TGTGCCAGCAGTGAGAGAGGGGTCTACGAGCAGTACTTC
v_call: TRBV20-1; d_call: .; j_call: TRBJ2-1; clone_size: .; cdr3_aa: CSAWTNREQFF; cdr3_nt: TGCAGTGCTTGGACTAACCGGGAGCAGTTCTTC
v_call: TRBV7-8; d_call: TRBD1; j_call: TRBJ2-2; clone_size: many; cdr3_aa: CASSLPTGGNTGELFF; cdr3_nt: TGTGCCAGCAGCTTGCCGACAGGGGGGAACACCGGGGAGCTGTTTTTT
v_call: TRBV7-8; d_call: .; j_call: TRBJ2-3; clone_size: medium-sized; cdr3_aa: CASSLRALADTQYF; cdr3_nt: TGTGCCAGCAGCTTACGGGCCCTCGCAGATACGCAGTATTTT
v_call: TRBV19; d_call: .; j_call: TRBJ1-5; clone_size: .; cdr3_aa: CASSITAGANQPQHF; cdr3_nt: TGTGCCAGTAGTATTACTGCCGGCGCCAATCAGCCCCAGCATTTT
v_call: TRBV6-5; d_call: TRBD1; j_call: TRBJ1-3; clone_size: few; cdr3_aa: CASSLSGGLSGNTIYF; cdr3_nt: TGTGCCAGCAGCCTATCAGGGGGTCTCTCTGGAAACACCATATATTTT
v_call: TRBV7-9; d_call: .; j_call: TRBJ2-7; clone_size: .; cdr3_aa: CASSSYLPPSEQYF; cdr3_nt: TGTGCCAGCAGCTCTTACCTCCCCCCTAGCGAGCAGTACTTC
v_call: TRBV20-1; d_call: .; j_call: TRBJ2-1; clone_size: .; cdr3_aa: CSAPGYADKNEQFF; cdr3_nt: TGCAGTGCACCCGGGTACGCGGACAAAAATGAGCAGTTCTTC
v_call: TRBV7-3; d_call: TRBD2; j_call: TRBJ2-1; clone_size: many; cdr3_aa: CASSLTSGSNEQFF; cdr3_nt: TGTGCCAGCAGCTTAACTAGCGGGAGCAATGAGCAGTTCTTC
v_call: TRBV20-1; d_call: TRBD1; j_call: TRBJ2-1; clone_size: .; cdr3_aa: CSAETGVGNEQFF; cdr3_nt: TGCAGTGCTGAGACAGGGGTCGGTAATGAGCAGTTCTTC
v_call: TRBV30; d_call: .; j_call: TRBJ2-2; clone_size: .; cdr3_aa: CAWTTQLGELFF; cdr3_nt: TGTGCCTGGACTACTCAACTCGGGGAGCTGTTTTTT
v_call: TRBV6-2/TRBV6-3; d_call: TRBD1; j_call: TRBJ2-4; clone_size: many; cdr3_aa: CASRGQGENIQYF; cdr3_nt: TGTGCCAGCAGAGGACAGGGAGAAAACATTCAGTACTTC
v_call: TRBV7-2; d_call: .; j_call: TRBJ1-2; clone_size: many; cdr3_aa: CASSPFDPANYGYTF; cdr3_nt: TGTGCCAGCAGCCCGTTTGACCCAGCTAACTATGGCTACACCTTC
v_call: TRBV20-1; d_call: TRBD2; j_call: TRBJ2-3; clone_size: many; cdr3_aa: CSATSGRTDTQYF; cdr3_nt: TGCAGTGCTACTAGCGGGAGGACAGATACGCAGTATTTT
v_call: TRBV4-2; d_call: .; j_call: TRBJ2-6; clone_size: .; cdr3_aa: CASSQEDSGANVLTF; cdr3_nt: TGTGCCAGCAGCCAAGAGGATTCAGGGGCCAACGTCCTGACTTTC
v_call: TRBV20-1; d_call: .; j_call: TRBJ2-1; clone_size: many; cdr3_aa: CSAPSLGPDEQFF; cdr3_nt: TGCAGTGCCCCTAGCCTAGGTCCAGACGAGCAGTTCTTC
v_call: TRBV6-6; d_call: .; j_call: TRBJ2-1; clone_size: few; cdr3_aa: CASSYSDRPLRNEQFF; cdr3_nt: TGTGCCAGCAGTTATTCCGACAGACCTCTACGAAATGAGCAGTTCTTC
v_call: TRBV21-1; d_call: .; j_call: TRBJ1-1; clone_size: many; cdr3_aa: CASSKCWVEAFF; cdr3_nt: TGTGCCAGCAGCAAATGTTGGGTCGAGGCTTTCTTT
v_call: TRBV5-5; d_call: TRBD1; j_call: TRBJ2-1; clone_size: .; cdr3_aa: CASSSDRGLNEQFF; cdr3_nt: TGTGCCAGCAGCTCCGACAGGGGATTGAATGAGCAGTTCTTC
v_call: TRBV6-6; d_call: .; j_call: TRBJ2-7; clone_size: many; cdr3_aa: CACSGHLSTNGHYEQYF; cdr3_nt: TGTGCCTGCTCGGGGCACCTTAGCACCAATGGACACTACGAGCAGTACTTC
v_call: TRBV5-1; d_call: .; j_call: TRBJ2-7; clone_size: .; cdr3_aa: CASSPRDGSYEQYF; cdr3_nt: TGCGCCAGCAGCCCCCGGGACGGCTCCTACGAGCAGTACTTC
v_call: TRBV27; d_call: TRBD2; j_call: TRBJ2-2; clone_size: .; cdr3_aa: CASSGLAGAGNTGELFF; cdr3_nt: TGTGCCAGCAGTGGACTAGCGGGAGCCGGGAACACCGGGGAGCTGTTTTTT
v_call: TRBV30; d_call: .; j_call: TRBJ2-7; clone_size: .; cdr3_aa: CAWSVGYAYEQYF; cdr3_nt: TGTGCCTGGAGTGTTGGTTACGCCTACGAGCAGTACTTC
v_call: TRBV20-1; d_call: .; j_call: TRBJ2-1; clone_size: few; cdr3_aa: CSARGSTYNEQFF; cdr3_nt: TGCAGTGCTAGGGGGAGCACCTACAATGAGCAGTTCTTC
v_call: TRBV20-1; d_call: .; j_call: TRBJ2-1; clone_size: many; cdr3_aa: CSASLPLGGRYNEQFF; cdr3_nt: TGCAGTGCTAGTTTGCCGTTGGGGGGGCGATACAATGAGCAGTTCTTC
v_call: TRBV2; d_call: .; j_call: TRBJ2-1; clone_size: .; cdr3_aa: CASRSTRPADEQFF; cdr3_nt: TGTGCCAGCCGATCCACCAGACCGGCCGATGAGCAGTTCTTC
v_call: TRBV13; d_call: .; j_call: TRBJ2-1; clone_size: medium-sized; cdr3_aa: CASSARNEQFF; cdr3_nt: TGTGCCAGCAGCGCAAGGAATGAGCAGTTCTTC
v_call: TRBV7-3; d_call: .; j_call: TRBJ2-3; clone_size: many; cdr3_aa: CASSLNSGVNTDTQYF; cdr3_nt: TGTGCCAGCAGCTTGAACTCAGGGGTGAACACAGATACGCAGTATTTT
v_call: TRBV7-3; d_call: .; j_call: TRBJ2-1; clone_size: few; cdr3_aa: CASSLTSAGGEQFF; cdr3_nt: TGTGCCAGCAGCTTAACGTCGGCCGGCGGCGAGCAGTTCTTC